Shown below are 16 T cell receptor beta chains from a single sample sequenced in a study of blood T cells in healthy people across ages. A J-beta primer mix and a sample-barcoded 5' primer were used in a second PCR of about 7 to 12 cycles. TCRdb re-called the 5' RACE reads with MiXCR, one entry per CDR3 protein. This table has about 1.4 million distinct CDR3 sequences, approximately 60% appearing once. Sequencing was done on a sample of blood. These receptors were collected from a man aged 18 to 30 in good health.

The chain uses TRBV25-1 and TRBJ2-5; 16 nucleotides agree with TRBD2. Germline V lookup: CDR1 MGHDK, CDR2 SYGVNS. Trimming removed 5 bases from V and 11 bases from J; junction bases left unmatched: 23. This CDR3 spans 20 amino acids. The CDR3 DNA is TGTGCCAGCAGTTTCCAGGGTTCGGGACTAGCGGGGGGGCCGGTTAATGAGCAGTACTTC. Protein: CASSFQGSGLAGGPVNEQYF.

The chain combines TRBV4-2 with TRBJ2-7, with D unclear. This CDR3 has 15 amino acids. The germline V gene encodes CDR1 LGHNA and CDR2 YNFKEQ. V lost 1 base and J lost 4, with 14 bases in between. The CDR3 DNA follows: TGTGCCAGCAGCCAAGGGTCCGGACCAGTTTACGAGCAGTACTTC. Its translation: CASSQGSGPVYEQYF.

This clonotype occurred a few times. V usage is TRBV25-1 and J usage is TRBJ2-1; 13 positions match TRBD2. Germline V gives CDR1 MGHDK, CDR2 SYGVNS. V lost 2 bases and J lost 9; bases outside the gene matches: 4. The CDR3 sequence is 15 residues long. The CDR3 is CASSEGTSGISEQFF. The CDR3 bases are TGTGCCAGCAGTGAAGGGACTAGCGGGATTTCTGAGCAGTTCTTC.

This chain connects TRBV20-1 to TRBJ2-3; D uncertain. The V gene's germline CDR1 is DFQATT and CDR2 SNEGSKA (reference sequence). CDR3 length: 15 amino acids. V lost 0 bases to trimming and J lost 4 bases, with 14 bases between them. CDR3 DNA: TGCAGTGCTAGAGATCCAGTTGTCTCGGCAGATACGCAGTATTTT. Encoded protein: CSARDPVVSADTQYF.

The chain uses TRBV4-1 and TRBJ2-1; D call uncertain. V lost 0 bases and J 0 bases, leaving 15 bases between the germline ends. The CDR3 totals 18 residues. Germline-derived CDR1 and CDR2 are MGHRA and YSYEKL. The CDR3 bases are TGCGCCAGCAGCCAAGATGGCCCGGAAGTTAGCTCCTACAATGAGCAGTTCTTC. Translated, it gives CASSQDGPEVSSYNEQFF.

V is TRBV7-9 and J is TRBJ2-5, with D tentatively TRBD1 or TRBD2 (6 bases each). This CDR3 is built from 14 residues. The ends were cut back, 1 base at V and 11 bases at J, with 17 bases in the middle. Germline-derived CDR1 and CDR2 are SEHNR and FQNEAQ (reference sequence). CDR3 DNA: TGTGCCAGCAGCTTAGACGGGGGCCTCCATGAGCAGTACTTC. Its protein is CASSLDGGLHEQYF.

The chain is built from TRBV5-1 and TRBJ2-1; 9 positions agree with TRBD2. This CDR3 contains 16 residues. Germline V gene data show CDR1 as SGHRS and CDR2 as YFSETQ. With V trimmed by 0 bases and J by 4 bases, 5 bases remained unmatched. CDR3 residues: CASSLGGRAGYNEQFF. The CDR3 coding sequence is TGCGCCAGCAGCTTGGGCGGGAGGGCCGGATACAATGAGCAGTTCTTC.

CDR3 in amino acids: CSARGPKGRETQYF. DNA for the CDR3: TGCAGTGCTAGAGGTCCAAAAGGTAGAGAGACCCAGTACTTC. The chain carries TRBV20-1 and TRBJ2-5, with no clear D. V was trimmed by 1 base and J by 4 bases, leaving 13 bases between them. The CDR3 totals 14 residues. Germline CDR1 reads DFQATT; CDR2 reads SNEGSKA (reference sequence).

The V gene is TRBV4-3, the J gene TRBJ1-2, with D uncertain. The V end was cut by 1 base, the J end by 0 bases, with 12 bases between. Per the germline V gene, CDR1 is LGHNA and CDR2 is YSLEER. The CDR3 covers 16 residues. The CDR3 DNA reads TGCGCCAGCAGCCAAGTAGGCGGGGAGCCTAACTATGGCTACACCTTC. Protein product: CASSQVGGEPNYGYTF.

This sequence joins TRBV29-1 and TRBJ1-2; D not resolved. Trimming shortened V by 8 bases and J by 1 base, and 8 bases separated the two germline ends. CDR1 is SQVTM, CDR2 ANQGSEA, per germline. The CDR3 sequence is 11 residues long. CDR3 bases: TGCAGCTTGCACGATAACTATGGCTACACCTTC. It specifies CSLHDNYGYTF.

A single count supports this clonotype. Its ends do not fully match the called genes, so a read error is possible. This chain links TRBV7-9 with TRBJ2-3, with TRBD2 as a possible D gene (5 bases). CDR1 and CDR2 (germline): SEHNR, FQNEAQ (reference sequence). The CDR3 is 13 amino acids. Here the CDR3 DNA reads TGTACCAGCACCGCTGTCCTGGACTATACGCAGTATTTT. Its translation is CTSTAVLDYTQYF.

This clonotype has only one observation. The chain has TRBV29-1 and TRBJ2-1; 7 bases are a match to TRBD2. Germline V CDR1 and CDR2: SQVTM, ANQGSEA. After removal of 0 bases from V and 12 bases from J, the junction contained 5 bases not matched to a gene. This CDR3 region has 12 residues. The CDR3 nucleotides read TGCAGCGTTGAAGAATCGGGGGGTGGGCAGTTCTTC. This translates into CSVEESGGGQFF.

The chain carries TRBV20-1 and TRBJ2-5; 7 nucleotides agree with TRBD2. CDR1 and CDR2 from the germline V gene are DFQATT and SNEGSKA (reference sequence). CDR3 length equals 14 residues. The trim removed 5 bases at V and 2 bases at J, leaving 8 bases unmatched. The CDR3 spells CSACLGGNQETQYF. Written as DNA, the CDR3 is TGCAGTGCTTGCTTGGGGGGGAATCAAGAGACCCAGTACTTC.

This chain joins TRBV29-1 and TRBJ1-1, with D possibly TRBD1 on 5 matching bases. Germline V gene sequence: CDR1 SQVTM, CDR2 ANQGSEA. CDR3 length equals 13 residues. The V end was cut by 8 bases, the J end by 2 bases, with 15 bases between. The DNA of the CDR3 is TGCAGCACCCGCGGGGGGGGTAACACTGAAGCTTTCTTT. Protein product: CSTRGGGNTEAFF.

J is TRBJ2-7 and V is TRBV6-2 or TRBV6-3, with D tentatively TRBD1 (6 bases). The germline V gene encodes CDR1 MNHEY and CDR2 SVGEGT. V was shortened by 2 bases and J by 3 bases, with 11 bases between the two germline ends. The CDR3 has 14 residues. For the CDR3, the DNA is TGTGCCAGCAGTTACCCGAACAGGGACTACGAGCAGTACTTC. It encodes CASSYPNRDYEQYF.

This chain connects TRBV6-5 to TRBJ1-1; 7 bases match TRBD1. CDR3 length equals 16 residues. Germline V CDR1 and CDR2: MNHEY, SVGAGI. With 2 bases clipped from V and 3 bases from J, the junction kept 9 bases outside the gene matches. The CDR3 reads CASSYGTGVVDTEAFF. DNA for the CDR3: TGTGCCAGCAGTTACGGCACAGGGGTAGTAGACACTGAAGCTTTCTTT.